Presented here are 11 T cell receptor beta chains from one specimen sequenced in a study of blood T cell repertoires in COVID-19. The data were produced by immunoSEQ multiplex PCR, yet TCRdb's version contains in-frame clones alone and is incomplete. This sample has 250,000 or so clones, with around 80% found just once. Specimen: peripheral blood. The source of these receptors is a man aged 60-69 years with acute or convalescent COVID-19.

J is TRBJ2-7 and V is TRBV5-1; 8 bases fit TRBD1. The CDR3 runs 13 residues. The trim removed 2 bases at V and 6 bases at J, leaving 4 bases unmatched. CDR1 is SGHRS and CDR2 is YFSETQ in the germline V gene. Here the CDR3 reads CASSFGQGFEQYF. Here the CDR3 DNA reads TGCGCCAGCAGCTTTGGACAGGGCTTCGAGCAGTACTTC. Full variable domain (remainder filled in from reference TRBV5-1 and TRBJ2-7): KAGVTQTPRYLIKTRGQQVTLSCSPISGHRSVSWYQQTPGQGLQFLFEYFSETQRNKGNFPGRFSGRQFSNSRSEMNVSTLELGDSALYLCASSFGQGFEQYFGPGTRLTVT.

CDR3 loop: CATRLQGVSGNTIYF. For the CDR3, the DNA is TGTGCCACTCGACTTCAGGGTGTCTCTGGAAACACCATATATTTT. The chain uses TRBV6-5 and TRBJ1-3; D is perhaps TRBD1 (5 bases). The ends were cut back, 10 bases at V and 0 bases at J, with 16 bases in the middle. Germline lookup yields CDR1 MNHEY and CDR2 SVGAGI. The CDR3 consists of 15 residues.

The chain is built from TRBV28 and TRBJ2-3, with TRBD2 matching 13 bases. The J segment lost 3 bases and the V segment lost 2 bases, leaving 5 bases of the junction unmatched. The CDR3 loop spans 17 amino acids. Germline V gene data show CDR1 as MDHEN and CDR2 as SYDVKM. The CDR3 DNA is TGTGCCAGCAGTTTAGGACTAGCGGGAGAAACAACAGATACGCAGTATTTT. As protein: CASSLGLAGETTDTQYF.

The chain joins TRBV12-3 or TRBV12-4 to TRBJ1-6; D call uncertain. The CDR3 contains 13 residues. The V end was cut by 1 base, the J end by 14 bases, with 12 bases between. The CDR3 loop is CASSLDSVFTLHF. The DNA of the CDR3 is TGTGCCAGCAGTTTAGACAGTGTATTCACCCTCCACTTT.

The chain recombines TRBV19 with TRBJ1-2, with 9 bases that match TRBD1. The CDR3 is 14 amino acids. Per germline, CDR1 LNHDA and CDR2 SQIVND (reference sequence). With 7 bases clipped from V and 4 bases from J, the junction kept 7 bases outside the gene matches. The CDR3 is CASTTGQGRYGYTF. Written as DNA, the CDR3 is TGTGCCAGTACTACCGGACAGGGGCGCTATGGCTACACCTTC.

The sample holds a few counts of this clone. The chain recombines TRBV9 with TRBJ2-1; 8 bases line up with TRBD2. There are 16 residues in the CDR3. Per germline, CDR1 SGDLS and CDR2 YYNGEE. V was clipped by 5 bases and J by 1 base; unmatched bases: 8. The CDR3 protein is CASSRFGLASYNEQFF. CDR3 coding DNA: TGTGCCAGCAGTAGATTTGGACTAGCATCCTACAATGAGCAGTTCTTC. Complete variable domain (other parts from reference TRBV9 and TRBJ2-1): DSGVTQTPKHLITATGQRVTLRCSPRSGDLSVYWYQQSLDQGLQFLIQYYNGEERAKGNILERFSAQQFPDLHSELNLSSLELGDSALYFCASSRFGLASYNEQFFGPGTRLTVL.

V gene TRBV10-3 combines with J gene TRBJ1-1; TRBD1 matches at 9 bases. The CDR3 has 15 residues. V gave up 7 bases and J gave up 0 bases; unmatched junction bases: 6. CDR1 and CDR2 (germline): ENHRY, SYGVKD. This CDR3 reads CAITVGTGMNTEAFF. CDR3 nucleotides: TGTGCCATCACTGTGGGGACAGGGATGAACACTGAAGCTTTCTTT.

This chain connects TRBV6-5 to TRBJ1-2; 9 bases match TRBD1. Germline V gene lookup returns CDR1 MNHEY and CDR2 SVGAGI. The CDR3 length is 15 residues. The trim removed 5 bases at V and 7 bases at J, leaving 11 bases unmatched. Here the CDR3 reads CASSPPGTGTRGYTF. The CDR3 DNA sequence: TGTGCCAGCAGTCCCCCCGGGACAGGGACTCGTGGCTACACCTTC.

The chain has TRBV11-3 and TRBJ2-7; 10 nucleotides align to TRBD2. CDR3 length: 16 residues. Germline V CDR1 and CDR2: SGHNT, YENEEA. Trimming took 0 bases from V and 7 from J; bases not matched to a gene: 9. CDR3 sequence: CASSLDTSGETGEQYF. The CDR3 DNA sequence: TGTGCCAGCAGCTTAGATACTAGCGGGGAAACGGGGGAGCAGTACTTC.

The genes are TRBV10-3 and TRBJ2-2, with D uncertain. The CDR3 has 13 residues. V was cut by 2 bases and J by 6 bases, with 7 bases left in between. CDR1 and CDR2 from the germline V gene are ENHRY and SYGVKD. The CDR3 spells CAISENSSGELFF. Written as DNA, the CDR3 is TGTGCCATCAGTGAGAACAGTTCCGGGGAGCTGTTTTTT.

This clone was seen just once. The rearrangement joins TRBV7-9 to TRBJ2-4; maybe TRBD1 (6 bases). This CDR3 comprises 17 residues. Trimming removed 5 bases at V and 0 bases at J, with 17 bases between. In germline, CDR1 is SEHNR, CDR2 FQNEAQ (reference sequence). CDR3 loop: CASSQRGSTLAKNIQYF. In DNA form, the CDR3 reads TGTGCCAGCAGCCAGAGGGGGTCAACTTTAGCCAAAAACATTCAGTACTTC.